This T cell receptor beta chain was captured by sequencing in a study of identifying expanded T cells in peripheral blood. Sequenced by immunoSEQ multiplex PCR; TCRdb stores in-frame clones only, minus some. The profile shows about 91,000 clones, approximately 88% of them singletons. This CDR3 has 14 amino acids. Per the germline V gene, CDR1 is SQVTM and CDR2 is ANQGSEA. The V end lost 0 bases, the J end lost 1 base, and 8 bases lay between the germline ends. V usage is TRBV29-1 and J usage is TRBJ2-3, with D perhaps assigned TRBD1 or TRBD2 (5 bases each). The source material was blood. The sequence derives from a person between 18 and 75 years old in good health. CDR3 bases: TGCAGCGTTGAAGATGGGGACGGCACAGATACGCAGTATTTT. Residues: CSVEDGDGTDTQYF.